This TCR beta chain is drawn from a study of blood T cells in healthy people across ages. Study-wide results and limits: Observed TCR beta diversity per million T cells went down as age went up. This fall followed a roughly linear course with age.

PCR was performed a second time for roughly 7 to 12 cycles using a sample-barcoded 5' primer and a J-beta primer mix. TCRdb fed the 5' RACE reads into MiXCR, producing one record per CDR3 protein. The sample lists about 970,000 distinct CDR3 sequences, roughly 51% occurring once. Donor samples were obtained from healthy Caucasian individuals from Russia, aged 6 to 90. Ten milliliters of peripheral blood were drawn from each donor. As regards this clonotype: Its matching antigen is unknown.

V was cut by 2 bases and J by 0 bases, with 19 bases left in between. The germline V gene encodes CDR1 SGHTA and CDR2 FQGNSA. The CDR3 spans 19 residues. The chain recombines TRBV7-2 with TRBJ2-2, with D tentatively TRBD2 (6 bases). The source material was blood. The receptor was derived from a woman in her fifties or sixties in good health. The CDR3 sequence: CASSLNGLFGAANTGELFF. The CDR3 nucleotides read TGTGCCAGCAGCTTAAACGGACTATTTGGGGCGGCGAACACCGGGGAGCTGTTTTTT.